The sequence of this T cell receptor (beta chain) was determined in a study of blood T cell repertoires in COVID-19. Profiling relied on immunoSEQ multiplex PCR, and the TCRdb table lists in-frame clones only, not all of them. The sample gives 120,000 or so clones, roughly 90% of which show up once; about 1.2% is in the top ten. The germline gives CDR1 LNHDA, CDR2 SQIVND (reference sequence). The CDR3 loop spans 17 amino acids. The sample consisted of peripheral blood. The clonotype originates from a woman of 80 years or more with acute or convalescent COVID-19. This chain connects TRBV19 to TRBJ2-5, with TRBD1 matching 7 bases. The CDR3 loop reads CANLTPINRGIRETQYF. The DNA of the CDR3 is TGTGCGAATCTCACCCCAATCAACAGGGGAATTCGCGAGACCCAGTACTTC.